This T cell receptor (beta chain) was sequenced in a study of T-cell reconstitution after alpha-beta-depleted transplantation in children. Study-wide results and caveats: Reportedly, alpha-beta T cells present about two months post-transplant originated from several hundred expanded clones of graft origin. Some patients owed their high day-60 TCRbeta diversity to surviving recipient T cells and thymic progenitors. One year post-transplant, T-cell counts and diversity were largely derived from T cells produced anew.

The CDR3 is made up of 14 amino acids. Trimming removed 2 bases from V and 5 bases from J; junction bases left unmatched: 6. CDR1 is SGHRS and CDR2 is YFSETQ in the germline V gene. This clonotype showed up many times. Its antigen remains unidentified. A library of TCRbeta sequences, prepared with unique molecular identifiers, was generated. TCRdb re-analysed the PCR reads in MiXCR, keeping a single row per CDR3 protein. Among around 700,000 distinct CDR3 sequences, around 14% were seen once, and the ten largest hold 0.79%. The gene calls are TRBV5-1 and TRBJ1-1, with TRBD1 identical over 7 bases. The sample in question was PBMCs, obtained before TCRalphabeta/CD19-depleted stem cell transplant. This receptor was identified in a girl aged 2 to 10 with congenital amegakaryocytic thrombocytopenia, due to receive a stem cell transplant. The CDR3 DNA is TGCGCCAGCAGCTTACAGGGGCCTCGGACTGAAGCTTTCTTT. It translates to CASSLQGPRTEAFF.